Shown below are 17 T cell receptor beta chains from a single sample sequenced in a study of CD8 T cells in ankylosing spondylitis. MiXCR, applied by TCRdb to the 5' RACE reads, yields one record per CDR3 protein. The sample contains a few hundred thousand distinct CDR3 sequences, over 15% of which appear only once. Sample: blood, either unsorted or a sorted T cell fraction (not recorded which). The receptors here all came from a male donor with ankylosing spondylitis or in good health (not recorded which).

The chain links TRBV12-3 or TRBV12-4 to TRBJ2-5, with 11 bases identical to TRBD1. V trimming: 6 bases; J trimming: 2 bases; junction bases outside the gene matches: 5. CDR3 length: 15 residues. The CDR3: CASSPGTGGQETQYF. As DNA, the CDR3 is TGTGCCAGCAGCCCCGGGACAGGGGGACAAGAGACCCAGTACTTC.

This clonotype has more than one count but fewer than ten. This chain uses TRBV6-1 with TRBJ2-1, with 11 nucleotides matching TRBD2. The CDR3 runs to 15 residues. With V trimmed by 5 bases and J by 4 bases, 4 bases remained unmatched. Per the germline V gene, CDR1 is MNHNS and CDR2 is SASEGT. The CDR3 nucleotides read TGTGCCAGCAGTAAACTAGCGGGGGAATACAATGAGCAGTTCTTC. It translates to CASSKLAGEYNEQFF.

This clonotype came up many times. V and J are TRBV15 and TRBJ2-2, with no clear D. This CDR3 is 11 amino acids long. Trimming removed 9 bases from V and 5 bases from J, with 7 bases in between. Looked up from germline, CDR1 is LNHNV and CDR2 is YYDKDF (reference sequence). CDR3 sequence: CATSGTGELFF. CDR3 coding DNA: TGTGCCACGTCAGGTACCGGGGAGCTGTTTTTT. Using reference TRBV15 and TRBJ2-2 for the parts outside the CDR3, the full variable domain is DAMVIQNPRYQVTQFGKPVTLSCSQTLNHNVMYWYQQKSSQAPKLLFHYYDKDFNNEADTPDNFQSRRPNTSFCFLDIRSPGLGDTAMYLCATSGTGELFFGEGSRLTVL.

This clonotype was recorded many times. The rearrangement links TRBV25-1 to TRBJ1-1; no firm D call. V was trimmed by 8 bases and J by 0 bases, leaving 10 bases between them. Germline CDR1 reads MGHDK; CDR2 reads SYGVNS. This CDR3 is built from 13 residues. Written as DNA, the CDR3 is TGTGCCAGCCGTTATGGAATGAACACTGAAGCTTTCTTT. This sequence encodes CASRYGMNTEAFF.

This clonotype was seen a handful of times. This rearrangement joins TRBV4-2 to TRBJ1-6; possibly TRBD1 for D (6 bases). Germline values: CDR1 LGHNA, CDR2 YNFKEQ. The CDR3 runs to 15 residues. V dropped 0 bases and J dropped 7 bases, with 10 bases sitting between them. The chain's CDR3 is CASSQDWTENSPLHF. The CDR3, as DNA: TGTGCCAGCAGCCAAGACTGGACAGAGAATTCACCCCTCCACTTT.

This clonotype came up a few times. The CDR3 here is CSVVVGAGEYNEQFF. Here the CDR3 DNA reads TGCAGCGTTGTCGTAGGGGCTGGGGAGTACAATGAGCAGTTCTTC. The V and J genes are TRBV29-1 and TRBJ2-1; D possibly uses TRBD1 or TRBD2 (5 bases each). V lost 4 bases, J lost 4 bases, and 17 bases lay in between. Germline V gene sequence: CDR1 SQVTM, CDR2 ANQGSEA. The CDR3 is made up of 15 amino acids.

The chain joins TRBV5-1 to TRBJ1-1; perhaps TRBD1 as D (6 bases). Germline V gene lookup returns CDR1 SGHRS and CDR2 YFSETQ. The CDR3 is made up of 14 amino acids. Trimming shortened V by 2 bases and J by 1 base, and 9 bases separated the two germline ends. CDR3 amino acids: CASSFRQENTEAFF. The CDR3 DNA reads as TGCGCCAGCAGCTTTCGACAGGAGAACACTGAAGCTTTCTTT.

This clonotype was detected ten times or more. The rearrangement joins TRBV20-1 to TRBJ2-5; 8 bases map to TRBD1. CDR3 size: 14 residues. Germline lookup yields CDR1 DFQATT and CDR2 SNEGSKA (reference sequence). J lost 9 bases, V lost 7 bases, and 16 bases had no gene match. CDR3 in amino acids: CSGIKSGGGLAQYF. CDR3 in DNA: TGCAGTGGTATTAAATCAGGGGGCGGCTTGGCCCAGTACTTC.

The chain carries TRBV5-1 and TRBJ1-5; 8 bases agree with TRBD1. CDR3 length: 14 residues. V shed 3 bases and J 7 bases; nucleotides not matched to a gene: 6. The germline gives CDR1 SGHRS, CDR2 YFSETQ. The CDR3 nucleotides are TGCGCCAGCAGCTCGGGACAGGATGGACAGCCCCAGCATTTT. This sequence encodes CASSSGQDGQPQHF.

This clonotype was recorded a few times. The junction and the germline gene differ at one end; a read error may be behind it. The chain couples TRBV4-1 to TRBJ2-3, with D tentatively TRBD1 or TRBD2 (5 bases each). Germline-derived CDR1 and CDR2 are MGHRA and YSYEKL. The CDR3 spans 12 residues. This CDR3 reads CASSQEGTDFHF. CDR3 in DNA: TGCGCCAGCAGCCAAGAGGGGACGGACTTCCATTTT.

This clonotype was counted at least ten times. V usage is TRBV5-4 and J usage is TRBJ2-5; perhaps D is TRBD1 or TRBD2 (5 bases each). This CDR3 has 15 amino acids. CDR1 SGHNT and CDR2 YYREEE come from the germline V gene (reference sequence). V gave up 0 bases and J gave up 5 bases, with 14 bases separating them. CDR3 loop: CASSLAGQGSETQYF. The DNA for the CDR3 is TGTGCCAGCAGCTTGGCGGGGCAGGGTTCGGAGACCCAGTACTTC.

V is TRBV6-1 and J is TRBJ2-7; no reliable D call. Germline CDR1 is MNHNS and CDR2 is SASEGT. The V end was cut by 3 bases, the J end by 3 bases, with 9 bases between. This CDR3 comprises 13 residues. The CDR3 DNA follows: TGTGCCAGCAGTGATGCCATGGACTACGAGCAGTACGTC. It translates to CASSDAMDYEQYV.

This clonotype was counted between two and nine times. The V and J genes are TRBV4-1 and TRBJ1-2, with TRBD1 matching 9 bases. Trimming removed 1 base from V and 8 bases from J; junction bases left unmatched: 5. From germline, CDR1 is MGHRA and CDR2 YSYEKL. CDR3 length: 14 amino acids. In DNA, the CDR3 is TGCGCCAGCAGCCAAGTACAGGGGGCGGGCGGCTACACCTTC. Protein: CASSQVQGAGGYTF.

The chain links TRBV28 to TRBJ2-3; 8 nucleotides line up with TRBD1. CDR1 and CDR2 from the germline V gene are MDHEN and SYDVKM. The CDR3 consists of 12 residues. DNA of the CDR3: TGTGTCACACAGGGGGGCACAGATACGCAGTATTTT. Its protein product is CVTQGGTDTQYF.

V is TRBV24-1 and J is TRBJ2-1; 11 positions agree with TRBD1. This CDR3 is 17 amino acids long. The junction had 6 bases not matched to a gene; V was cut back by 2 bases and J by 4 bases. CDR1 is KGHDR and CDR2 is SFDVKD in the germline V gene. The CDR3 bases are TGTGCCACCAGTGATTCCCCGGGACAGGGGGTTTACAATGAGCAGTTCTTC. Protein: CATSDSPGQGVYNEQFF.

The J gene is TRBJ2-2, the V gene TRBV6-1; TRBD2 matches 11 bases. Losses at the gene ends were 5 bases for V and 5 bases for J; bases not matched to a gene: 4. The CDR3 is made up of 15 amino acids. CDR1 MNHNS and CDR2 SASEGT come from the germline V gene. CDR3 sequence reads: CASSTGTSGTGELFF. CDR3 bases: TGTGCCAGCAGTACCGGGACTAGCGGTACCGGGGAGCTGTTTTTT.

This clonotype was counted a few times. The chain recombines TRBV11-2 with TRBJ2-3; TRBD2 aligns across 12 bases. Germline-derived CDR1 and CDR2 are SGHAT and FQNNGV. The CDR3 sequence is 17 residues long. V lost 1 base, J lost 5 bases, and 7 bases stayed unmatched. The CDR3 here is CASSLGRLAGGGDTQYF. In DNA form, the CDR3 reads TGTGCCAGCAGCTTAGGTCGGCTAGCGGGGGGGGGAGATACGCAGTATTTT.